This TCR beta chain originates from a study of cytomegalovirus exposure and HLA in healthy donors. Whole-study findings and limits: Most of the TCR beta V segments (in an earlier analysis) were productive either about 87% or about 30% of the time. Follow-up analysis later connected one missense variant in DCLRE1C with trimming of TCR beta V- and J-genes.

In its sample, this clone was seen a few times. Its antigen is not identified. 13 Jbeta primers and 60 Vbeta primers were used for the PCR. Data came from immunoSEQ multiplex PCR; TCRdb stores just in-frame clones and leaves some out. The sample holds 140,000 or so clones, 61% seen once. The sample consisted of PBMCs. The receptor's source is a male donor in good health and CMV-seronegative.

The CDR3 region has the DNA TGTGCCAGCAGCGTAGTTTTCAACGGGGAGCTGTTTTTT. Translating gives CASSVVFNGELFF. The chain employs TRBV9 and TRBJ2-2, with D hard to call. V lost 0 bases and J 7 bases, leaving 7 bases between the germline ends. Germline V gives CDR1 SGDLS, CDR2 YYNGEE. This CDR3 is built from 13 residues.